What follows describes a single T cell receptor (beta chain). Its antigen is undetermined. The sample contains more than one DNA sequence encoding this CDR3. The data derive from a study of shared clonotypes between healthy human individuals. In the naive CD8 group, cells lacked CD45RO and were positively selected for CCR7, so terminally differentiated effector memory CD45RA+ cells were left out. Per the original methods: Filtering differed, since immunoSEQ gave only junction sequences and no quality scores. Using immunoSEQ multiplex PCR, the repertoire was profiled, and TCRdb retains in-frame clones only, with some absent. The D gene and trimming were derived from the DNA, and the V and J assignments and clone size from that table. The sample includes 800,000 or so clones, about 97% of them seen just once. V dropped 2 bases and J dropped 1 base, with 10 bases sitting between them. The germline V gene encodes CDR1 SGDLS and CDR2 YYNGEE. The CDR3 runs to 15 residues.

Broader study findings: Exclusively blood specimens were collected; tissue repertoires likely differ.

The sequencing input was naive CD8+ T cells sorted from blood. The origin of this receptor is a young man in good health. This rearrangement joins TRBV9 to TRBJ2-1, with a possible D match to TRBD1 (6 bases). The CDR3 coding sequence is TGTGCCAGCAGCGTCGAGGGGGTTTCCTACAATGAGCAGTTCTTC. Residues: CASSVEGVSYNEQFF.